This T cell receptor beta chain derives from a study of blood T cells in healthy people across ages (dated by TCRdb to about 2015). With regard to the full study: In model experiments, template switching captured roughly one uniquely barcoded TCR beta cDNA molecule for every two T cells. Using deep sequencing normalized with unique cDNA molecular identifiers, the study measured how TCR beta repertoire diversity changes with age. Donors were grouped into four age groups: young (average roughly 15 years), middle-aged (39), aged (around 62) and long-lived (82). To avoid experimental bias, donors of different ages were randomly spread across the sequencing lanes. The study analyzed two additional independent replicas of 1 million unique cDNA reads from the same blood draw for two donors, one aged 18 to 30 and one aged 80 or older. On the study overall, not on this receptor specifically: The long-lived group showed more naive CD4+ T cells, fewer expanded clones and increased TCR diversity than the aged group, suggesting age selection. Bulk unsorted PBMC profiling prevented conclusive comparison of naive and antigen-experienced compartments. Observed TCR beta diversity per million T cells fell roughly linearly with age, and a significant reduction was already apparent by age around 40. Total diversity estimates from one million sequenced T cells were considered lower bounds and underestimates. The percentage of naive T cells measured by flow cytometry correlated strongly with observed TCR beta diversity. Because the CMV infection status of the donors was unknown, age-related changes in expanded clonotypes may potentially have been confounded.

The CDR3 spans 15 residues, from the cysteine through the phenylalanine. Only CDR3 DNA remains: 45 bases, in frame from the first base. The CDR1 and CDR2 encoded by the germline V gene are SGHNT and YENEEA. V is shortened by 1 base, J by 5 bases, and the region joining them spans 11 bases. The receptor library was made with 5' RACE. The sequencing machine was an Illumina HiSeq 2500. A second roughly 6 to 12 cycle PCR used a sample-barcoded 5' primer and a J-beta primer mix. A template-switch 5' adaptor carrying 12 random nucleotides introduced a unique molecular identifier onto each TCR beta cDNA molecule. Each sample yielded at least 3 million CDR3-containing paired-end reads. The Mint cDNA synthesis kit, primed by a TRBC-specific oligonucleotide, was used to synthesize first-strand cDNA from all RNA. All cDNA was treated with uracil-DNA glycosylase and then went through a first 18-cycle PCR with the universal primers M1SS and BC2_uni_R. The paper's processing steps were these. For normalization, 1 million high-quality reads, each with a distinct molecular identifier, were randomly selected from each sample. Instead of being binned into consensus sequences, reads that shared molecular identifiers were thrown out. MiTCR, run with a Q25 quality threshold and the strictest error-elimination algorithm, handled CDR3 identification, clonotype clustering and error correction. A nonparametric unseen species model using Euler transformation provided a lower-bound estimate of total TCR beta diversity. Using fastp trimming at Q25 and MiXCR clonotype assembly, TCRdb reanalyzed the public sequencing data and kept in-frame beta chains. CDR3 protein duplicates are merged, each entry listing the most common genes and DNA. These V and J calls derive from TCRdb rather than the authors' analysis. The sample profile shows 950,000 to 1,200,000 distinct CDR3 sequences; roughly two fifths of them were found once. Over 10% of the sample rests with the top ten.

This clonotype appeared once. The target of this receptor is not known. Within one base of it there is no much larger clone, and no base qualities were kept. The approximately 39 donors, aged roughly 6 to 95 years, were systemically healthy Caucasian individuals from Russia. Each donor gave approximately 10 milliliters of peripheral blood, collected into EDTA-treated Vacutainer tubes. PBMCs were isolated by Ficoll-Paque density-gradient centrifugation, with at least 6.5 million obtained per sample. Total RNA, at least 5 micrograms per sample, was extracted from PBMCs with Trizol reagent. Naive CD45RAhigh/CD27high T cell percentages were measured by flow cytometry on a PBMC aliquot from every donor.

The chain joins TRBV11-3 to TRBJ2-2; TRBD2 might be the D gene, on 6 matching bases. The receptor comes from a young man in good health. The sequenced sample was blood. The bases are TGTGCCAGCAGCTTAGTTGGCGGGGATACCGGGGAGCTGTTTTTT. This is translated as CASSLVGGDTGELFF. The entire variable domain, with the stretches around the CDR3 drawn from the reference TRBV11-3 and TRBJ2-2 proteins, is EAGVVQSPRYKIIEKKQPVAFWCNPISGHNTLYWYLQNLGQGPELLIRYENEEAVDDSQLPKDRFSAERLKGVDSTLKIQPAELGDSAVYLCASSLVGGDTGELFFGEGSRLTVL.